What follows describes a single TCR beta chain. This sample was included in a study of beta chain features in type 1 diabetes. The V gene's germline CDR1 is SEHNR and CDR2 FQNEAQ (reference sequence). The CDR3 is 16 amino acids. Trimming cost V 2 bases and J 3 bases, with 15 bases left between them. Since all of the isolated RNA was reverse transcribed, expressed TCRB transcripts were what got sequenced. Measured with immunoSEQ multiplex PCR; TCRdb has only the in-frame clones, and not every one. The sample yields 300,000 to 400,000 clones, around 7.6% seen once. The sequence derives from a woman under 30 in good health. Material for sequencing was central memory CD4+ T cells from blood. The rearrangement uses TRBV7-9 and TRBJ2-3; perhaps TRBD2 as D (7 bases). The CDR3 here is CASSLSSRGGTDTQYF. Here the CDR3 DNA reads TGTGCCAGCAGCTTAAGTAGCAGGGGAGGGACAGATACGCAGTATTTT. The whole variable domain, filled in from reference TRBV7-9 and TRBJ2-3, reads DTGVSQNPRHKITKRGQNVTFRCDPISEHNRLYWYRQTLGQGPEFLTYFQNEAQLEKSRLLSDRFSAERPKGSFSTLEIQRTEQGDSAMYLCASSLSSRGGTDTQYFGPGTRLTVL.